This T cell receptor beta chain was captured by sequencing in a study of T-cell reconstitution after alpha-beta-depleted transplantation in children (TCRdb year 2016). Context from the whole study: The study quantitatively tracked T-cell immune reconstitution after TCRalphabeta/CD19-depleted allogeneic hematopoietic cell transplantation in children using TCR repertoire profiling.

The treatment or condition label, as the study defines it: allogeneic hematopoietic cell transplantation with graft depleted of TCRalphabeta T cells and CD19 B cells. The transplant recipients were children given TCRalphabeta/CD19-depleted allogeneic hematopoietic cell grafts. This clonotype was recorded at least ten times. What this receptor recognizes is not known. No base quality values were provided; no much bigger clone lies one nucleotide off. On the study overall, not on this receptor specifically: Over the following months the frequencies of hyperexpanded clones went down, and after one year T-cell counts and TCRbeta diversity were mostly credited to newly produced T cells. In some patients, the high TCRbeta diversity seen at day 60 was put down to recipient T cells and intrathymic progenitors that had survived conditioning. About two months after transplant, the apparently early recovery of alphabetaT-cell counts reportedly depended on just several hundred clones that had expanded rapidly and came from non-depleted graft cells.

The method was PCR. The sample was run on an Illumina HiSeq 2500. TCR libraries were prepared with molecular barcoding, using unique molecular identifiers to normalize TCRbeta repertoire quantification. The raw public reads went through TCRdb reprocessing: fastp at Q25, MiXCR clone calling, in-frame beta chains kept. Rows with a matching CDR3 protein are joined into one entry that keeps the most common DNA and genes. The sample has 350,000 to 500,000 distinct CDR3 sequences on record, around two fifths of them singletons. 27% of the sample is in the top ten clones. The cysteine opens and the phenylalanine closes a CDR3 of 19 amino acids. The kept DNA is CDR3 alone, 57 bases in frame from the first base. The V end gives up 1 base and the J end 7 bases, leaving 22 bases in the junction not matched to a gene. The germline V gene (reference sequence) specifies DFQATT as CDR1 and SNEGSKA as CDR2.

The clonotype comes from a girl aged 2 to 10 with aplastic anemia, due to receive a stem cell transplant. Rearrangement joined TRBV20-1 to TRBJ2-7, with 10 middle bases fitting TRBD2. The specimen was PBMCs, collected before TCRalphabeta/CD19-depleted stem cell transplant. The DNA sequence is given as TGCAGTGCTAGAGTCAGACCTTCGGGACTAGCGTTTCTTTCGGAAGAGCAGTACTTC. This gives the protein CSARVRPSGLAFLSEEQYF.